Each of the 6 T cell receptor beta chains below was sequenced from the same sample in a study of CD8+CD57+ T cells in acquired aplastic anemia. The patients chosen for sequencing had shown expansion of CD8+CD57+ cells (detected by flow cytometry). CDR3 and TCR beta VDJ profiling relied on genomic DNA as the template. TCRdb called the reads again in MiXCR, with one record for every CDR3 protein. The sample includes hundreds of thousands of distinct CDR3 sequences, approximately 33% of them seen just once. Sequences were obtained from sorted CD4+, CD8+, or CD8+CD57+ T cells (not recorded which) from PBMCs. All receptors derive from a human donor with aplastic anemia.

The rearrangement joins TRBV19 to TRBJ2-4; D could derive from TRBD1 or TRBD2 (5 bases each). Trimming removed 9 bases from V and 0 bases from J, with 18 bases in between. The V gene's germline CDR1 is LNHDA and CDR2 SQIVND (reference sequence). This CDR3 region has 16 residues. The CDR3 spells CASSRDVELAKNIQYF. CDR3 nucleotides: TGTGCCAGCAGCCGGGACGTCGAACTAGCCAAAAACATTCAGTACTTC.

This clonotype was seen a few times. V usage is TRBV11-2 and J usage is TRBJ2-7; D tentatively reads TRBD1 or TRBD2 (5 bases each). V was clipped by 0 bases and J by 2 bases, with 11 bases between them. Germline V gene lookup returns CDR1 SGHAT and CDR2 FQNNGV. The CDR3 has 15 amino acids. This CDR3 reads CASSLEFGAPYEQYF. In nucleotides, the CDR3 is TGTGCCAGCAGCTTAGAATTCGGGGCCCCCTACGAGCAGTACTTC.

This clonotype appeared a few times. This chain connects TRBV20-1 to TRBJ1-4; TRBD1 might be the D (6 bases). The CDR3 runs 14 residues. Germline V gene lookup returns CDR1 DFQATT and CDR2 SNEGSKA (reference sequence). V gave up 0 bases and J gave up 8 bases, with 13 bases separating them. The CDR3 DNA is TGCAGTGCTAGAGAAGGTACAGGGTTCGAAAAACTGTTTTTT. This codes for CSAREGTGFEKLFF.

The genes are TRBV2 and TRBJ1-5; D unclear. The CDR3 loop spans 12 amino acids. Trimming took 6 bases from V and 4 from J, leaving 7 bases between them. Germline lookup yields CDR1 SNHLY and CDR2 FYNNEI. This CDR3 reads CASSILNQPQHF. Here the CDR3 DNA reads TGTGCCAGCAGCATACTGAATCAGCCCCAGCATTTT.

This clonotype has ten or more counts. The rearrangement uses TRBV10-3 and TRBJ1-2; 10 bases agree with TRBD1. The CDR3 has 13 residues. Unmatched junction bases numbered 8, after V lost 10 bases and J lost 6 bases. Germline CDR1 is ENHRY and CDR2 is SYGVKD. CDR3 region: CASKDRGNDGYTF. DNA for the CDR3: TGTGCCAGCAAGGACAGGGGGAATGATGGCTACACCTTC.

This chain uses TRBV25-1 with TRBJ1-1; no reliable D call. The CDR3 is made up of 14 amino acids. V gave up 6 bases and J gave up 1 base, with 12 bases separating them. The germline V gene has CDR1 MGHDK and CDR2 SYGVNS. CDR3 region: CASSLARANTEAFF. The DNA for the CDR3 is TGTGCCAGCAGCTTGGCAAGGGCGAACACTGAAGCTTTCTTT.